This TCR beta chain is from a study of blood T cell repertoires in COVID-19. TCRdb's table, derived via immunoSEQ multiplex PCR, lists solely in-frame clones and lacks some. The table lists fewer than 200,000 clones, around 89% of them singletons. The junction had 1 base not matched to a gene; V was cut back by 2 bases and J by 0 bases. The CDR3 has 15 amino acids. Germline CDR1 SGHDT, CDR2 YYEEEE. The sample holds one count of this clone. The receptor was derived from a man aged 45-65 years who had recovered from COVID-19. The gene calls are TRBV5-6 and TRBJ2-1, with 8 bases that match TRBD2. Material: peripheral blood. CDR3: CASSFSGTSYNEQFF. The CDR3 region has the DNA TGTGCCAGCAGCTTTAGCGGGACCTCCTACAATGAGCAGTTCTTC. Complete variable domain (other parts from reference TRBV5-6 and TRBJ2-1): DAGVTQSPTHLIKTRGQQVTLRCSPKSGHDTVSWYQQALGQGPQFIFQYYEEEERQRGNFPDRFSGHQFPNYSSELNVNALLLGDSALYLCASSFSGTSYNEQFFGPGTRLTVL.